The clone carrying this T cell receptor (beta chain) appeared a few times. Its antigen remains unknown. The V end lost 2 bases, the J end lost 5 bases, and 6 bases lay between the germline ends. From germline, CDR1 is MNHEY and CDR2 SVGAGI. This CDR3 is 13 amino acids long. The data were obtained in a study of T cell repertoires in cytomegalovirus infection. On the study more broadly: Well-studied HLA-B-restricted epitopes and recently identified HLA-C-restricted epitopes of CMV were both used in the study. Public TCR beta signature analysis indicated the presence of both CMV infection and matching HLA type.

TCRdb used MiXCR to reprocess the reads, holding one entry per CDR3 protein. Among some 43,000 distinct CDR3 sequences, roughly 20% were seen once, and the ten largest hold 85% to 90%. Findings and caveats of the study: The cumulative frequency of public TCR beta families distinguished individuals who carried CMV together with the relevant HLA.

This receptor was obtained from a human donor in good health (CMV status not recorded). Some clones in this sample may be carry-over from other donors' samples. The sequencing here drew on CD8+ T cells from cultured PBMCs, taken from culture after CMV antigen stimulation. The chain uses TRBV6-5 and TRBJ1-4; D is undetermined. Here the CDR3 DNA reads TGTGCCAGCAGTTACCGAGAAAATGAAAAACTGTTTTTT. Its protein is CASSYRENEKLFF.